A single sample gave rise to the 10 T cell receptor beta chains below, sequenced in a study of cytomegalovirus exposure and HLA in healthy donors. Primers included in the PCR were 60 Vbeta and 13 Jbeta primers. Profiling relied on immunoSEQ multiplex PCR, and the TCRdb table lists in-frame clones only, not all of them. Its listing shows about 47,000 clones. The sample was PBMCs. The receptors shown here come from a male donor in good health and CMV-seronegative.

The chain uses TRBV18 and TRBJ1-2, with TRBD1 identical over 7 bases. V was clipped by 1 base and J by 2 bases; unmatched bases: 7. CDR1 is KGHSH, CDR2 LQKENI, per germline. The CDR3 extends over 16 amino acids. The chain's CDR3 is CASSPRDRTTNYGYTF. As DNA, the CDR3 is TGTGCCAGCTCACCACGGGACAGAACCACCAACTATGGCTACACCTTC.

The rearrangement uses TRBV7-9 and TRBJ1-5; TRBD1 agrees at 7 bases. After removal of 5 bases from V and 3 bases from J, the junction contained 4 bases not matched to a gene. CDR3 length equals 14 residues. Germline values: CDR1 SEHNR, CDR2 FQNEAQ (reference sequence). CDR3 sequence reads: CASSLGQNNQPQHF. The CDR3 bases are TGTGCCAGCAGCCTGGGACAGAACAATCAGCCCCAGCATTTT.

The rearrangement links TRBV20-1 to TRBJ2-5, with unresolved D. Germline lookup yields CDR1 DFQATT and CDR2 SNEGSKA (reference sequence). V lost 3 bases to trimming and J lost 4 bases, with 6 bases between them. The CDR3 has 11 residues. In DNA, the CDR3 is TGCAGTGCTAGTGGGCCAGAGACCCAGTACTTC. It yields the protein CSASGPETQYF.

The gene calls are TRBV19 and TRBJ2-2, with no clear D. This CDR3 has 16 residues. Between the trimmed V and J ends, which lost 5 bases and 2 bases, there was a span of 15 bases. Germline V CDR1 and CDR2: LNHDA, SQIVND (reference sequence). The CDR3 sequence: CASSGRRDLNTGELFF. The CDR3 DNA sequence: TGTGCCAGTAGTGGTCGGAGAGACCTAAACACCGGGGAGCTGTTTTTT.

V is TRBV27 and J is TRBJ2-7; maybe TRBD2 (6 bases). Germline V gene lookup returns CDR1 MNHEY and CDR2 SMNVEV (reference sequence). Trimming stripped 0 bases from V and 2 bases from J, with 14 bases between. The CDR3 spans 16 residues. CDR3 residues: CASSLSGQPGAYEQYF. CDR3 sequence (DNA): TGTGCCAGCAGTTTATCGGGGCAGCCGGGGGCCTACGAGCAGTACTTC.

The V and J genes are TRBV6-5 and TRBJ2-7, with 7 bases identical to TRBD1. This CDR3 region has 15 residues. V shed 0 bases and J 7 bases; nucleotides not matched to a gene: 9. CDR1 and CDR2 (germline): MNHEY, SVGAGI. The CDR3 is CASSYSLGGALEQYF. The CDR3 coding sequence is TGTGCCAGCAGTTACTCTCTAGGGGGCGCGCTGGAGCAGTACTTC.

The chain links TRBV4-1 to TRBJ2-3; 8 positions match TRBD2. Looked up from germline, CDR1 is MGHRA and CDR2 is YSYEKL. This CDR3 contains 14 residues. V lost 4 bases, J lost 6 bases, and 6 bases stayed unmatched. Here the CDR3 DNA reads TGCGCCAGCAGCCCCTTAGAGCGGGAGGATACGCAGTATTTT. Amino acid sequence: CASSPLEREDTQYF.

The J gene is TRBJ1-1, the V gene TRBV19; the D is unclear. This CDR3 has 12 amino acids. Germline values: CDR1 LNHDA, CDR2 SQIVND (reference sequence). With 3 bases removed from V and 4 bases from J, the gap between germline ends came to 6 bases. The CDR3 DNA sequence: TGTGCCAGTAGTATCAGAACCACTGAAGCTTTCTTT. Translating gives CASSIRTTEAFF.

CDR3 protein: CASSQTIQETQYF. The DNA of the CDR3 is TGTGCCAGCAGTCAGACTATTCAAGAGACCCAGTACTTC. This chain links TRBV6-1 with TRBJ2-5; D may be TRBD2 (5 bases). V was clipped by 5 bases and J by 2 bases, with 9 bases between them. The CDR3 extends over 13 amino acids. CDR1 MNHNS and CDR2 SASEGT come from the germline V gene.

V is TRBV15 and J is TRBJ2-7; 7 nucleotides match TRBD2. Trimming took 0 bases from V and 4 from J; bases not matched to a gene: 6. The germline gives CDR1 LNHNV, CDR2 YYDKDF (reference sequence). The CDR3 sequence is 15 residues long. The CDR3 spells CATSRDRGESYEQYF. CDR3 sequence (DNA): TGTGCCACCAGCAGAGATCGGGGGGAAAGTTACGAGCAGTACTTC.